Listed below are T cell receptor beta chains from one sample, sequenced in a study of CD8+ T cells in alopecia areata. The table came from immunoSEQ multiplex PCR; TCRdb's copy has only in-frame clones and leaves some out. The sample consists of about 150,000 clones, roughly 48% of them appearing once. The sequenced sample was CD4+ T cells sorted from blood. These receptors were collected from a human donor with alopecia areata. Both conserved end residues are part of each CDR3. Each record gives: clone size, V gene, J gene, D gene, CDR3 protein, CDR3 DNA. A D gene is named only where the DNA matches it firmly. Not all rows give a size; the values are once, few, many and, for expanded clones, a class.

clone_size: few; v_call: TRBV19; j_call: TRBJ2-1; d_call: .; cdr3_aa: CASSNRREQFF; cdr3_nt: TGTGCCAGTAGTAATAGGCGTGAGCAGTTCTTC
clone_size: few; v_call: TRBV18; j_call: TRBJ1-1; d_call: .; cdr3_aa: CASSPNLMPMNTEAFF; cdr3_nt: TGTGCCAGCTCACCCAACCTCATGCCCATGAACACTGAAGCTTTCTTT
clone_size: .; v_call: TRBV29-1; j_call: TRBJ1-1; d_call: TRBD1; cdr3_aa: CSGGQRKNTEAFF; cdr3_nt: TGCAGCGGGGGACAGCGCAAAAATACTGAAGCTTTCTTT
clone_size: .; v_call: TRBV5-4; j_call: TRBJ1-2; d_call: .; cdr3_aa: CASRFPGEGYGYTF; cdr3_nt: TGTGCCAGCAGGTTTCCCGGGGAAGGCTATGGCTACACCTTC
clone_size: .; v_call: TRBV23-1; j_call: TRBJ2-5; d_call: TRBD1; cdr3_aa: CASSQSGDRGAAEETQYF; cdr3_nt: TGCGCCAGCAGTCAATCGGGGGACAGGGGCGCCGCAGAAGAGACCCAGTACTTC
clone_size: .; v_call: TRBV5-1; j_call: TRBJ2-7; d_call: .; cdr3_aa: CASLMTPTAYEQYF; cdr3_nt: TGCGCCAGCCTCATGACACCGACCGCCTACGAGCAGTACTTC
clone_size: few; v_call: TRBV29-1; j_call: TRBJ1-2; d_call: TRBD1; cdr3_aa: CSVDPRTGVGYTF; cdr3_nt: TGCAGCGTTGATCCCCGGACAGGAGTTGGCTACACCTTC
clone_size: .; v_call: TRBV29-1; j_call: TRBJ2-7; d_call: TRBD2; cdr3_aa: CSVLGLASSYEQYF; cdr3_nt: TGCAGCGTTTTGGGACTAGCGAGTTCCTACGAGCAGTACTTC
clone_size: .; v_call: TRBV29-1; j_call: TRBJ1-2; d_call: TRBD1; cdr3_aa: CSVVDRGGGYTF; cdr3_nt: TGCAGCGTTGTCGACAGGGGAGGTGGCTACACCTTC
clone_size: few; v_call: TRBV7-8; j_call: TRBJ2-2; d_call: .; cdr3_aa: CASTLPSAGTGELFF; cdr3_nt: TGTGCCAGCACCCTCCCTTCGGCGGGGACCGGGGAGCTGTTTTTT
clone_size: .; v_call: TRBV30; j_call: TRBJ2-5; d_call: .; cdr3_aa: CAWSHGLGEETQYF; cdr3_nt: TGTGCCTGGAGTCATGGGCTCGGCGAAGAGACCCAGTACTTC
clone_size: few; v_call: TRBV28; j_call: TRBJ2-5; d_call: TRBD2; cdr3_aa: CASSFAGLGQETQYF; cdr3_nt: TGTGCCAGCAGTTTCGCGGGACTAGGGCAAGAGACCCAGTACTTC
clone_size: .; v_call: TRBV11-3; j_call: TRBJ2-7; d_call: .; cdr3_aa: CASSLAPGGPYEQYF; cdr3_nt: TGTGCCAGCAGCTTAGCCCCCGGGGGGCCCTACGAGCAGTACTTC
clone_size: few; v_call: TRBV20-1; j_call: TRBJ2-7; d_call: .; cdr3_aa: CSALGIGGQYF; cdr3_nt: TGCAGTGCCCTCGGCATCGGGGGGCAGTACTTC
clone_size: .; v_call: TRBV20-1; j_call: TRBJ2-3; d_call: .; cdr3_aa: CSAKPRGAQYF; cdr3_nt: TGCAGTGCTAAACCCCGAGGCGCGCAGTATTTT
clone_size: .; v_call: TRBV29-1; j_call: TRBJ1-2; d_call: .; cdr3_aa: CSVRTGRETYGYTF; cdr3_nt: TGCAGCGTGAGAACGGGCAGGGAGACCTATGGCTACACCTTC
clone_size: .; v_call: TRBV30; j_call: TRBJ2-7; d_call: TRBD1; cdr3_aa: CAWSPPRGPPYF; cdr3_nt: TGTGCCTGGAGTCCACCCAGGGGGCCCCCCTACTTC
clone_size: .; v_call: TRBV27; j_call: TRBJ2-7; d_call: TRBD2; cdr3_aa: CASSPGLAVTDEQYF; cdr3_nt: TGTGCCAGCAGTCCCGGACTAGCTGTGACCGACGAGCAGTACTTC
clone_size: .; v_call: TRBV7-8; j_call: TRBJ2-7; d_call: .; cdr3_aa: CASSSDRTYYEQYF; cdr3_nt: TGTGCCAGCAGCTCAGACAGGACCTACTACGAGCAGTACTTC
clone_size: .; v_call: TRBV28; j_call: TRBJ2-1; d_call: .; cdr3_aa: CASIEAASPSHNEQFF; cdr3_nt: TGTGCCAGCATCGAAGCCGCCAGCCCCTCTCACAATGAGCAGTTCTTC
clone_size: few; v_call: TRBV19; j_call: TRBJ1-1; d_call: TRBD1; cdr3_aa: CASSIYWTGNTEAFF; cdr3_nt: TGTGCCAGTAGTATTTACTGGACAGGAAACACTGAAGCTTTCTTT